The sequence of this T cell receptor (beta chain) was determined in a study of T cell changes during pregnancy in multiple sclerosis. Sequencing was performed with immunoSEQ multiplex PCR; in TCRdb, only in-frame clones are kept and a portion is missing. Among tens of thousands of clones listed, about 92% were seen once. With V trimmed by 5 bases and J by 4 bases, 11 bases remained unmatched. The length of the CDR3 is 15 residues. Germline V gene lookup returns CDR1 SGHNT and CDR2 YYREEE (reference sequence). The sample in question was CD4+ T cells from peripheral blood mononuclear cells, obtained after pregnancy. The chain employs TRBV5-4 and TRBJ1-1; 7 nucleotides line up with TRBD1. The clonotype originates from a female donor with multiple sclerosis, enrolled in a pregnancy study. CDR3 DNA: TGTGCCAGCAGTCCGCCCCAGGGACAGAGCACTGAAGCTTTCTTT. Its protein is CASSPPQGQSTEAFF.